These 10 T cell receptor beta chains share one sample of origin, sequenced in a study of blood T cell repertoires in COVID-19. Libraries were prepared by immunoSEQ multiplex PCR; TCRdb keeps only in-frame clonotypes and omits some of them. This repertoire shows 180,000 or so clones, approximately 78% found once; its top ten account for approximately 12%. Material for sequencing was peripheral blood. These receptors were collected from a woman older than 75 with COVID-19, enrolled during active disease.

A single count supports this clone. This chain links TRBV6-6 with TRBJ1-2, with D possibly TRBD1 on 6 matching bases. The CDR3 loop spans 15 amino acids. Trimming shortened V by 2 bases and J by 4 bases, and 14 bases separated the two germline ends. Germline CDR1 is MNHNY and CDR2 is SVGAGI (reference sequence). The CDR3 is CASSYGGGPSYGYTF. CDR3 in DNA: TGTGCCAGCAGTTACGGGGGGGGGCCGAGCTATGGCTACACCTTC.

CDR3 protein: CAWMADLSGNTIYF. CDR3 coding DNA: TGTGCCTGGATGGCTGATCTCTCTGGAAACACCATATATTTT. The chain joins TRBV30 to TRBJ1-3; D ambiguous. Germline lookup yields CDR1 GTSNPN and CDR2 SVGIG (reference sequence). V was clipped by 4 bases and J by 0 bases, with 10 bases between them. This CDR3 is built from 14 residues.

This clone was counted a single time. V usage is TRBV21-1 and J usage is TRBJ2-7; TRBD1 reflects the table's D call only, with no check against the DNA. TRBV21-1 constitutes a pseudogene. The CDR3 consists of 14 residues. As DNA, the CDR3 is TGTGCCAGCAGCAAAGACAGGCTTCCTTACGAGCAGTACTTC. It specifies CASSKDRLPYEQYF.

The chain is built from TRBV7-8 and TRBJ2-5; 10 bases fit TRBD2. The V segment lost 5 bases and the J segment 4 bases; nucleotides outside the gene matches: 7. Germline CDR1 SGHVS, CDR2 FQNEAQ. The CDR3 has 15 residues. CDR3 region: CASSGVLAGRETQYF. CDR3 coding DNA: TGTGCCAGCAGCGGGGTACTAGCGGGAAGAGAGACCCAGTACTTC.

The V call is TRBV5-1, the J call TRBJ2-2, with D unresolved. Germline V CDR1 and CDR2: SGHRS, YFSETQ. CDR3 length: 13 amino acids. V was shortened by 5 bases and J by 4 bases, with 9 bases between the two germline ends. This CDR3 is CASRMPGTGELFF. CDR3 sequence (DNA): TGCGCCAGCAGAATGCCCGGCACCGGGGAGCTGTTTTTT.

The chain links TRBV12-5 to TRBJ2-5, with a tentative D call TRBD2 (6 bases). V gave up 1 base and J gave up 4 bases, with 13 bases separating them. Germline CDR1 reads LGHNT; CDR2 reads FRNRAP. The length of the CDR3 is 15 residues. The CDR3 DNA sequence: TGTGCTAGTGGTTTGGGTAGTGGGAGGATAGAGACCCAGTACTTC. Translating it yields CASGLGSGRIETQYF.

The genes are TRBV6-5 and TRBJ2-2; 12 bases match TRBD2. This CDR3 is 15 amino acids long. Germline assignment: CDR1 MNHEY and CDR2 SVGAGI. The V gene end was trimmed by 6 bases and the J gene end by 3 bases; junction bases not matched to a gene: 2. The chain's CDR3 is CASSSSGGDTGELFF. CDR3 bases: TGTGCCAGCAGCTCTAGCGGGGGGGACACCGGGGAGCTGTTTTTT.

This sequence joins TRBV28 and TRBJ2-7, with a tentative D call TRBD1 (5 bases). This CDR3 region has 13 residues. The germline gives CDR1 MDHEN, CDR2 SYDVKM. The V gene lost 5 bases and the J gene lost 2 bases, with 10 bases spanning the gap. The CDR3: CASSLGVPYEQYF. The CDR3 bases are TGTGCCAGCAGTCTAGGGGTCCCCTACGAGCAGTACTTC.

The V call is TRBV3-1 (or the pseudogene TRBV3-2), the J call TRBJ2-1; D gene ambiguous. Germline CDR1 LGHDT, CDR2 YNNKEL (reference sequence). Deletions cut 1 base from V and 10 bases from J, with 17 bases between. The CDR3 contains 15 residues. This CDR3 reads CASSQGFRSGTEQFF. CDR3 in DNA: TGTGCCAGCAGCCAAGGGTTCCGGTCGGGTACGGAGCAGTTCTTC.

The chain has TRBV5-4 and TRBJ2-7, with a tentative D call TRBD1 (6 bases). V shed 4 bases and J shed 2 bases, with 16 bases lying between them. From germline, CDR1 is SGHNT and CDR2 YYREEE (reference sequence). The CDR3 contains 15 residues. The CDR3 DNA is TGTGCCAGCAGCCGCGAGTCAGGGGATACCTACGAGCAGTACTTC. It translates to CASSRESGDTYEQYF.